Listed below are T cell receptor beta chains from one sample, sequenced in a study of cytomegalovirus exposure and HLA in healthy donors. Clones were read by immunoSEQ multiplex PCR, and TCRdb kept only the in-frame ones, dropping some. The sample consists of fewer than 250,000 clones, roughly four fifths of them appearing once. Sample: PBMCs. The receptors were gathered from a girl between 10 and 17 years old in good health and CMV-seronegative. Each CDR3 is given with its conserved first and last residue. Fields, in order: D gene, J gene, V gene, clone size, CDR3 protein, CDR3 DNA. The D gene is left open where the match is weak. Clone size, where shown, is once, few, many, or a class for clones that have expanded.

TRBD1	TRBJ2-2	TRBV15	.	CATSRTGTPGELFF	TGTGCCACCAGCAGGACAGGGACCCCCGGGGAGCTGTTTTTT
TRBD1	TRBJ2-5	TRBV28	.	CASSSRGLHRETQYF	TGTGCCAGCAGTTCCAGGGGGTTACACCGGGAGACCCAGTACTTC
.	TRBJ2-3	TRBV11-3	.	CASSLGATQYF	TGTGCCAGCAGCTTAGGGGCTACGCAGTATTTT
TRBD1	TRBJ2-3	TRBV19	.	CASSDRGTTDTQYF	TGTGCCAGTTCAGACAGGGGGACCACAGATACGCAGTATTTT
TRBD1	TRBJ1-1	TRBV27	.	CASSSLTGIAEAFF	TGTGCCAGCAGTTCACTGACAGGGATCGCTGAAGCTTTCTTT
.	TRBJ1-2	TRBV19	.	CASRPTGPDGYTF	TGTGCCAGTAGACCAACAGGCCCCGATGGCTACACCTTC
TRBD2	TRBJ2-5	TRBV11-2	.	CASSTPLAGGLKTQYF	TGTGCCAGCAGTACACCACTAGCGGGAGGGCTCAAGACCCAGTACTTC
.	TRBJ2-7	TRBV30	.	CAWSVPPSTRRSEQYF	TGTGCCTGGAGTGTACCCCCCTCCACTAGGCGTAGCGAGCAGTACTTC
.	TRBJ1-6	TRBV28	.	CASNPGGGLYNSPLHF	TGTGCCAGCAATCCTGGCGGGGGCCTCTATAATTCACCCCTCCACTTT
TRBD1	TRBJ2-7	TRBV7-6	few	CASSYRRVRDRQYEQYF	TGTGCCAGCAGTTACCGCCGCGTTCGGGACAGGCAATACGAGCAGTACTTC
TRBD1	TRBJ1-1	TRBV6-5	.	CASRKTGGTEAFF	TGTGCCAGCAGAAAGACAGGGGGCACTGAAGCTTTCTTT
.	TRBJ2-5	TRBV29-1	.	CSVERGQETQYF	TGCAGCGTTGAACGCGGTCAAGAGACCCAGTACTTC
TRBD1	TRBJ1-1	TRBV4-2	.	CASSQGDSLNTEAFF	TGTGCCAGCAGCCAAGGGGACAGTTTGAACACTGAAGCTTTCTTT
.	TRBJ2-1	TRBV19	few	CASSITYTSPYNEQFF	TGTGCCAGTAGTATTACCTATACTAGCCCCTACAATGAGCAGTTCTTC
.	TRBJ2-1	TRBV11-2	.	CASNWGPGRSDEQFF	TGTGCCAGCAACTGGGGCCCCGGCAGGAGCGATGAGCAGTTCTTC
TRBD1	TRBJ1-1	TRBV29-1	few	CSVDRGSRVTEAFF	TGCAGCGTAGACAGGGGGTCGAGAGTCACTGAAGCTTTCTTT
TRBD1	TRBJ1-2	TRBV7-8	.	CASSLGQANYGYTF	TGTGCCAGCAGCCTCGGACAGGCCAACTATGGCTACACCTTC
.	TRBJ2-1	TRBV27	.	CASSHSASSYNEQFF	TGTGCCAGCAGTCATAGCGCGAGCTCCTACAATGAGCAGTTCTTC
.	TRBJ2-7	TRBV5-1	.	CASSLLRGRGFPLYEQYF	TGCGCCAGCAGCTTACTCAGGGGCCGAGGATTCCCCCTCTACGAGCAGTACTTC
TRBD1	TRBJ2-1	TRBV4-3	.	CASSQGQGTYNEQFF	TGCGCCAGCAGCCAAGGACAGGGTACCTACAATGAGCAGTTCTTC